A selection of T cell receptor beta chains follows, all from one sample in a study of T cells in Graves' hyperthyroidism and ophthalmopathy. TCRdb reprocessed the multiplex PCR reads via MiXCR and lists one record per CDR3 protein. The sample contains about 350,000 distinct CDR3 sequences, approximately 16% of which appear only once. The source material was blood. All receptors derive from a woman between 55 and 75 years old with Graves' ophthalmopathy. CDR3s include the opening cysteine and the closing phenylalanine or tryptophan. The D gene is left open where the match is weak. Clone size is stated in some rows and not others, as once, few, many or a class when expanded.

clone size	CDR3 length	V gene	J gene	D gene	CDR3 protein	CDR3 DNA
NA	14	TRBV19	TRBJ2-2	NA	CASSSRVGAGELFF	TGTGCCAGTAGTTCCAGGGTCGGCGCCGGGGAGCTGTTTTTT
NA	16	TRBV4-2	TRBJ1-5	NA	CASSQGQPFSNQPQHF	TGTGCCAGCAGCCAAGGCCAGCCTTTTAGCAATCAGCCCCAGCATTTT
many	13	TRBV20-1	TRBJ1-1	TRBD1	CSAGQGVRTEAFF	TGCAGTGCTGGCCAGGGGGTCCGGACTGAAGCTTTCTTT
NA	17	TRBV6-2/TRBV6-3	TRBJ1-2	TRBD1	CASSQDGTASTLGGYTF	TGTGCCAGCAGTCAAGATGGGACAGCCTCCACTCTAGGTGGCTACACCTTC
NA	16	TRBV11-2	TRBJ2-3	TRBD2	CASSYTSGISTDTQYF	TGTGCCAGCAGCTATACTAGCGGGATAAGCACAGATACGCAGTATTTT
NA	16	TRBV5-6	TRBJ2-3	NA	CASSSDRSQATDTQYF	TGTGCCAGCAGCTCCGACCGATCACAGGCGACAGATACGCAGTATTTT
NA	15	TRBV7-9	TRBJ1-1	TRBD1	CASSVSRDRGTEAFF	TGTGCCAGCAGCGTGTCCCGGGACAGGGGGACTGAAGCTTTCTTT
many	16	TRBV27	TRBJ2-1	NA	CASTKDRETDLDEQFF	TGTGCCAGCACCAAGGACCGGGAAACGGACTTGGATGAGCAGTTCTTC
many	16	TRBV24-1	TRBJ2-3	TRBD2	CATNPGTTADADTQYF	TGTGCCACCAATCCAGGGACTACAGCAGACGCAGATACGCAGTATTTT
NA	13	TRBV20-1	TRBJ2-4	TRBD2	CSASPSGYGIQYF	TGCAGTGCTAGTCCTAGCGGGTACGGCATTCAGTACTTC
many	14	TRBV28	TRBJ1-5	NA	CASSQLAGNQPQHF	TGTGCCAGCAGTCAATTGGCGGGAAATCAGCCCCAGCATTTT
NA	18	TRBV6-2/TRBV6-3	TRBJ2-7	TRBD2	CASSYSWLAEESSYEQYF	TGTGCCAGCAGTTACTCTTGGCTAGCGGAGGAGAGCTCCTACGAGCAGTACTTC
NA	17	TRBV12-5	TRBJ2-3	TRBD2	CASGLGTSGPSTDTQYF	TGTGCTAGTGGTTTGGGGACTAGCGGTCCTAGCACAGATACGCAGTATTTT
NA	12	TRBV7-9	TRBJ2-3	NA	CASRTPEDTQCF	TGTGCCAGCAGGACTCCCGAAGATACGCAGTGTTTT
many	15	TRBV30	TRBJ1-1	NA	CAGERRGKMNTEAFF	TGTGCCGGGGAACGAAGGGGAAAAATGAACACTGAAGCTTTCTTT
many	15	TRBV24-1	TRBJ2-1	NA	CATRGEGGRHNEQFF	TGTGCCACCAGGGGGGAGGGGGGCCGGCACAATGAGCAGTTCTTC
few	14	TRBV7-3	TRBJ2-1	NA	CASSLSPADNEQFF	TGTGCCAGCAGCTTAAGTCCGGCAGACAATGAGCAGTTCTTC
NA	15	TRBV7-2	TRBJ1-5	TRBD1	CASSLQGAGNQPQHF	TGTGCCAGCAGCTTACAGGGGGCGGGCAATCAGCCCCAGCATTTT
NA	13	TRBV7-2	TRBJ2-7	TRBD1	CASSSTGGHEQYF	TGTGCCAGCAGCTCCACAGGGGGCCACGAGCAGTACTTC
few	13	TRBV6-7	TRBJ2-7	NA	CASSLYLSYEQYF	TGTGCCAGCAGCCTTTACCTCTCCTACGAGCAGTACTTC
many	13	TRBV4-1	TRBJ2-5	NA	CASSHEDQETQYF	TGCGCCAGCAGCCATGAGGACCAAGAGACCCAGTACTTC
many	15	TRBV29-1	TRBJ2-1	NA	CSVEDRGSSYNEQFF	TGCAGCGTTGAAGATCGTGGGAGCTCCTACAATGAGCAGTTCTTC
NA	16	TRBV5-1	TRBJ1-1	NA	CASSLNPGTSNTEAFF	TGCGCCAGCAGTTTAAACCCCGGGACATCGAACACTGAAGCTTTCTTT
NA	13	TRBV29-1	TRBJ1-1	NA	CSAPGDLNTEAFF	TGCAGCGCCCCGGGGGATTTGAACACTGAAGCTTTCTTT
NA	14	TRBV7-9	TRBJ1-1	TRBD1	CASSPESDRGGAFF	TGTGCCAGCAGCCCCGAATCGGACAGGGGAGGTGCTTTCTTT
NA	17	TRBV28	TRBJ2-2	TRBD2	CASSYPSGVLNTGELFF	TGTGCCAGCAGTTATCCTAGCGGGGTTTTAAACACCGGGGAGCTGTTTTTT
few	14	TRBV4-2	TRBJ2-1	TRBD2	CASSQFSRDYLKFF	TGTGCCAGCAGCCAATTTTCCCGGGACTACCTCAAGTTCTTC
many	16	TRBV2	TRBJ2-7	TRBD2	CASSEYRASGPREQYF	TGTGCCAGCAGTGAATATCGCGCTAGCGGGCCCCGGGAGCAGTACTTC